These T cell receptor beta chains were read from a single sample in a study of T cells after somatic rescue of genetic block. Sequencing was performed with immunoSEQ multiplex PCR; in TCRdb, only in-frame clones are kept and a portion is missing. The sample records around 50,000 clones, around 96% being singletons. The specimen was peripheral blood mononuclear cells (PBMCs). These receptors all come from a child under two years old. Both conserved end residues are part of each CDR3. The D gene is left open where the match is weak. Size is omitted from some rows. Given values are once, few, many or a class for expanded clones.

clone_size j_call d_call v_call cdr3_nt cdr3_aa
- TRBJ1-5 - TRBV5-8 TGTGCCAGCAGCTTGATGGGTCCCAATCAGCCCCAGCATTTT CASSLMGPNQPQHF
- TRBJ2-3 TRBD2 TRBV28 TGTGCCAGCAGGAACGCGGGAGTAGTGGATACGCAGTATTTT CASRNAGVVDTQYF
few TRBJ1-2 - TRBV7-9 TGTGCCAGCAGCTTAGGAAGGGAAGGCTACACCTTC CASSLGREGYTF
- TRBJ2-3 TRBD2 TRBV7-9 TGTGCCAGCAGCTGGACTAGCGGCACAGATACGCAGTATTTT CASSWTSGTDTQYF
- TRBJ2-3 TRBD1 TRBV5-5 TGTGCCAGCAGCTTGGGGGAGACAGGGGCGCGCACAGATACGCAGTATTTT CASSLGETGARTDTQYF
- TRBJ2-3 - TRBV30 TGTGCCTGGAGTACCGGGACCCTCACAGATACGCAGTATTTT CAWSTGTLTDTQYF
- TRBJ2-1 TRBD2 TRBV4-1 TGCGCCAGCAGCCAGGACCTAGCGGGAGCAAACAATGAGCAGTTCTTC CASSQDLAGANNEQFF
- TRBJ1-5 - TRBV18 TGTGCCACCCAGCCCCCGGACAGCCTATATCAGCCCCAGCATTTT CATQPPDSLYQPQHF
- TRBJ2-7 TRBD2 TRBV28 TGTGCCAGCAGTTTATGGGGGGTAGCGGGAGGCGAGCAGTACTTC CASSLWGVAGGEQYF
once TRBJ2-7 - TRBV27 TGTGCCAGCAGTTACCGGGGAACCTACGAGCAGTACTTC CASSYRGTYEQYF
- TRBJ2-6 - TRBV6-1 TGTGCCAGCAGGTCGTCTGGGGCCAACGTCCTGACTTTC CASRSSGANVLTF
- TRBJ2-5 TRBD2 TRBV19 TGTGCCAGTAGCGGGAGGCAAGAGACCCAGTACTTC CASSGRQETQYF
once TRBJ1-4 - TRBV4-3 TGCGCCAGCAGCCAAGGGACAAATGAAAAACTGTTTTTT CASSQGTNEKLFF
- TRBJ2-1 TRBD1 TRBV19 TGTGCCAGTAGGACCACCGGGACAGGGAACCGCAATGAGCAGTTCTTC CASRTTGTGNRNEQFF
- TRBJ2-1 - TRBV2 TGTGCCAGCAGTGGGGGGCGACTGAATGAGCAGTTCTTC CASSGGRLNEQFF
- TRBJ1-6 - TRBV5-8 TGTGCCAGCAGCTTGCGGGCAGGGAGGTCACCCCTCCACTTT CASSLRAGRSPLHF
once TRBJ2-7 - TRBV5-4 TGTGCCAGCAGCTTGGAAGGCTACGAGCAGTACTTC CASSLEGYEQYF
- TRBJ2-2 TRBD1 TRBV5-5 TGTGCCAGCAGCTCCACAGGGGGCTCGAACACCGGGGAGCTGTTTTTT CASSSTGGSNTGELFF
- TRBJ2-1 TRBD2 TRBV28 TGTGCCAGCAGTTGGGGGGGAAGTAATGAGCAGTTCTTC CASSWGGSNEQFF
- TRBJ2-3 - TRBV6-5 TGTGCCAGCAGTTACTCGACTAGCACAGATACGCAGTATTTT CASSYSTSTDTQYF
- TRBJ1-2 - TRBV29-1 TGCAGCGTTCTCCTGACGGTCAACTATGGCTACACCTTC CSVLLTVNYGYTF
- TRBJ2-1 TRBD2 TRBV15 TGTGCCACCAGCACTAGCGGGAGGGCCAATGAGCAGTTCTTC CATSTSGRANEQFF
- TRBJ1-3 - TRBV7-8 TGTGCCAGCAGCTTAGGGGGGTACTCTGGAAACACCATATATTTT CASSLGGYSGNTIYF
- TRBJ2-7 TRBD1 TRBV28 TGTGCCAGCAGTTCTCGGACAGGGGTAGCTCCCTTAAATAACTTC CASSSRTGVAPLNNF
- TRBJ2-5 TRBD1 TRBV15 TGTGCCACCAGCCGGGACAGGGTTGAGACCCAGTACTTC CATSRDRVETQYF
- TRBJ2-3 - TRBV5-5 TGTGCCAGCAGCTTCACAGATACGCAGTATTTT CASSFTDTQYF
- TRBJ2-3 - TRBV11-3 TGTGCCAGCAGCTTAAATCGAGGGTCTATCGGGAATTTT CASSLNRGSIGNF
- TRBJ2-2 TRBD1 TRBV19 TGTGCCAGTAGTATGAAGGGACAGGGCTCGAACACCGGGGAGCTGTTTTTT CASSMKGQGSNTGELFF
- TRBJ1-3 - TRBV6-7 TGTGCCAGCAGTTACCCCGTAGGGTCTGGAAACACCATATATTTT CASSYPVGSGNTIYF
- TRBJ2-7 TRBD2 TRBV28 TGTGCCAGCAGCCCTTGGGGGGGCTACGAGCAGTACTTC CASSPWGGYEQYF
- TRBJ2-7 - TRBV11-2 TGTGCCAGCAGCCTCCTAAAAGAGGTGCAGTACTTC CASSLLKEVQYF
- TRBJ2-3 - TRBV6-5 TGTGCCAGCAGACAATCCGGGACGCAGTATTTT CASRQSGTQYF
- TRBJ2-1 - TRBV9 TGTGCCAGCAGCGTATCAGGGGACAATGAGCAGTTCTTC CASSVSGDNEQFF
- TRBJ2-7 TRBD2 TRBV5-1 TGCGCCAGCAGACCCACTAGCGGGGCCCCCTACGAGCAGTACTTC CASRPTSGAPYEQYF
- TRBJ1-2 TRBD1 TRBV6-6 TGTGCCAGCAGTGGATGGGACAGCTATGGCTACACCTTC CASSGWDSYGYTF
- TRBJ2-5 TRBD2 TRBV10-3 TGTGCCATCAGTGCTGGACTAGCGAGAATCCAAGAGACCCAGTACTTC CAISAGLARIQETQYF
- TRBJ2-1 TRBD2 TRBV11-2 TGTGCCAGCAGCTTAGAAGCTAGCGGGAGAAATGAGCAGTTCTTC CASSLEASGRNEQFF
- TRBJ2-3 TRBD1 TRBV4-1 TGCGCCAGCAGCCTAACGACAGGGACGGGAGATACGCAGTATTTT CASSLTTGTGDTQYF
- TRBJ2-7 TRBD2 TRBV18 TGTGCCAGCTCACCAGCGGGAGGGCTGGACGAGCAGTACTTC CASSPAGGLDEQYF
- TRBJ2-5 TRBD2 TRBV18 TGTGCCAGCTCTCCTAGCGGGAAGAGGGAGACCCAGTACTTC CASSPSGKRETQYF
- TRBJ1-2 - TRBV6-1 TGTGCCAGCACCGGGAGACTCTATGGCTACACCTTC CASTGRLYGYTF
- TRBJ1-6 - TRBV27 TGTGCCAGCAGTTTATTTTATAACCACCGGACACCCCTCCACTTT CASSLFYNHRTPLHF
- TRBJ2-5 - TRBV4-2 TGTGCCAGCAGCGGTAGCGGACAAGAGACCCAGTACTTC CASSGSGQETQYF
- TRBJ1-2 - TRBV28 TGTGCCAGCAGTTTCCCCCGCGGGGGACCTAACTATGGCTACACCTTC CASSFPRGGPNYGYTF
- TRBJ1-3 - TRBV28 TGTGCCAGCAGTTTCTCTGGAAACACCATATATTTT CASSFSGNTIYF
- TRBJ2-4 - TRBV7-2 TGTGCCAGCAGCTTTGGTGGGTCCAAAAACATTCAGTACTTC CASSFGGSKNIQYF
- TRBJ2-5 TRBD1 TRBV11-3 TGTGCCAGCAGCTTAGGGGTCCACACAGGGGCCGAGACCCAGTACTTC CASSLGVHTGAETQYF
- TRBJ2-7 TRBD1 TRBV4-3 TGCGCCAGCAGCCAAGGGACAGGGTTTTACGAGCAGTACTTC CASSQGTGFYEQYF
- TRBJ2-1 - TRBV6-5 TGTGCCAGCAGTTCCCTCAGCCGCAAGCAGTTCTTC CASSSLSRKQFF
- TRBJ2-7 - TRBV5-1 TGCGCCAGCAGCTTGCAAGGGGACTACGAGCAGTACTTC CASSLQGDYEQYF
- TRBJ2-7 - TRBV7-7 TGTGCCAGCAGTCTCTACGAGCAGTACTTC CASSLYEQYF
- TRBJ1-2 - TRBV9 TGTGCCAGCAGCGTAGCCACAGGTCGAGCCTTC CASSVATGRAF